A single sample is the source of the 15 T cell receptor beta chains below, sequenced in a study of T cell repertoires in cytomegalovirus infection. A single record per CDR3 protein comes from TCRdb applying MiXCR to the reads. There are under 850,000 distinct CDR3 sequences in the sample; approximately 34% occur only once, and about 2.8% lies in the top ten. Sequenced material: PBMCs. The receptors here all came from a human donor in good health (CMV status not recorded). Some clones in this sample may be carry-over from other donors' samples.

This clonotype was found a few times. The chain couples TRBV11-2 to TRBJ2-6; 9 positions match TRBD1. V shed 7 bases, J shed 3 bases, and the junction held 7 bases outside the gene matches. The germline V gene has CDR1 SGHAT and CDR2 FQNNGV. The CDR3 loop spans 16 amino acids. In DNA form, the CDR3 reads TGTGCCAGCAAACAGGGGGCGGCGTATGGGGCCAACGTCCTGACTTTC. It codes for CASKQGAAYGANVLTF. The full variable domain, its missing parts supplied by reference TRBV11-2 and TRBJ2-6, is EAGVAQSPRYKIIEKRQSVAFWCNPISGHATLYWYQQILGQGPKLLIQFQNNGVVDDSQLPKDRFSAERLKGVDSTLKIQPAKLEDSAVYLCASKQGAAYGANVLTFGAGSRLTVL.

The chain combines TRBV7-2 with TRBJ2-7; D is perhaps TRBD1 (5 bases). Trimming stripped 2 bases from V and 5 bases from J, with 13 bases between. The length of the CDR3 is 14 residues. Germline CDR1 and CDR2: SGHTA and FQGNSA. The CDR3 sequence is CASSLMLGADEQYF. CDR3 in DNA: TGTGCCAGCAGCTTAATGCTAGGGGCTGACGAGCAGTACTTC.

The chain employs TRBV7-6 and TRBJ2-1; a weak D match, TRBD2 (6 bases). CDR3 length equals 14 residues. Germline CDR1 reads SGHVS; CDR2 reads FNYEAQ. V was pared by 8 bases and J by 7 bases, with 18 bases between. CDR3 DNA: TGTGCCAGCCAGAAAACTGGGCTAGCGAATGAGCAGTTCTTC. It encodes CASQKTGLANEQFF. Combining the CDR3 with reference TRBV7-6 and TRBJ2-1 gives the whole variable domain GAGVSQSPRYKVTKRGQDVALRCDPISGHVSLYWYRQALGQGPEFLTYFNYEAQQDKSGLPNDRFSAERPEGSISTLTIQRTEQRDSAMYRCASQKTGLANEQFFGPGTRLTVL.

There are a few counts of this clonotype. V gene TRBV20-1 combines with J gene TRBJ2-7, with D tentatively TRBD1 (5 bases). Trimming left V 6 bases short and J 6 bases short, with 18 bases between. Germline CDR1 and CDR2: DFQATT and SNEGSKA (reference sequence). This CDR3 comprises 13 residues. In DNA, the CDR3 is TGCAGTGCCTGCAGGACCGTAGGGGCCGAGCAGTACTTC. It is translated as CSACRTVGAEQYF.

Comments on this clonotype: The germline gene is not matched at one end of the junction; a read error may be the cause. This chain joins TRBV28 and TRBJ2-7; D is uncertain. The CDR3 contains 13 residues. Per germline, CDR1 MDHEN and CDR2 SYDVKM. CDR3 sequence reads: CDSSLVPSYEQYF. In DNA, the CDR3 is TGTGACAGCAGTTTGGTCCCGAGCTACGAGCAGTACTTC.

The chain has TRBV28 and TRBJ1-2; TRBD1 aligns across 12 bases. Looked up from germline, CDR1 is MDHEN and CDR2 is SYDVKM. This CDR3 is 14 amino acids long. V was pared by 4 bases and J by 5 bases, with 2 bases of the junction left unmatched. The CDR3: CASSWGQGAYGYTF. The CDR3 DNA follows: TGTGCCAGCAGTTGGGGACAGGGGGCTTATGGCTACACCTTC.

V usage is TRBV7-8 and J usage is TRBJ2-7; the D gene could be TRBD1 or TRBD2 (6 bases each). There are 16 residues in the CDR3. The V end was cut by 2 bases, the J end by 1 base, with 15 bases between. Germline CDR1 and CDR2: SGHVS and FQNEAQ. CDR3 sequence: CASSLLGGYISYEQYF. The DNA for the CDR3 is TGTGCCAGCAGCTTATTAGGGGGGTATATTTCCTACGAGCAGTACTTC.

The V call is TRBV28, the J call TRBJ2-7; perhaps TRBD2 as D (6 bases). Germline assignment: CDR1 MDHEN and CDR2 SYDVKM. The CDR3 has 16 residues. V dropped 4 bases and J dropped 3 bases, with 19 bases sitting between them. The DNA of the CDR3 is TGTGCCAGCAGTTCCGGACTCGCGGGGCGGTTCTACGAGCAGTACTTC. Its translation is CASSSGLAGRFYEQYF.

In its sample, this clonotype was seen many times. The V call is TRBV7-6, the J call TRBJ2-1, with D possibly TRBD2 on 6 matching bases. This CDR3 contains 18 residues. Trimming took 1 base from V and 2 from J, leaving 18 bases between them. The germline gives CDR1 SGHVS, CDR2 FNYEAQ. CDR3 protein: CASSLGGPGDRAYNEQFF. The CDR3 coding sequence is TGTGCCAGCAGCTTAGGGGGTCCGGGGGATAGGGCCTACAATGAGCAGTTCTTC.

The J gene is TRBJ2-4, the V gene TRBV2; tentative D call: TRBD2 (5 bases). Per the germline V gene, CDR1 is SNHLY and CDR2 is FYNNEI. The length of the CDR3 is 15 residues. V was clipped by 3 bases and J by 0 bases, with 9 bases between them. In nucleotides, the CDR3 is TGTGCCAGCAGTGACGTCGGGAAAGCCAAAAACATTCAGTACTTC. This sequence encodes CASSDVGKAKNIQYF.

As for this clonotype: One base away lies a much larger clone, so this may be a sequencing read error. The V gene is TRBV7-8, the J gene TRBJ2-1; weak D call: TRBD1 (6 bases). V was clipped by 5 bases and J by 9 bases, with 14 bases between them. The CDR3 length is 13 residues. Germline CDR1 and CDR2: SGHVS and FQNEAQ. Here the CDR3 reads CASSQQGESEQFF. CDR3 sequence (DNA): TGTGCCAGCAGCCAACAGGGCGAGAGTGAGCAGTTCTTC.

In this sample, this clonotype turned up a few times. This chain joins TRBV12-3 or TRBV12-4 and TRBJ2-7, with D tentatively TRBD1 or TRBD2 (5 bases each). The CDR3 spans 14 residues. V was shortened by 6 bases and J by 3 bases, with 15 bases between the two germline ends. CDR3 bases: TGTGCCAGCAGGGTTTGGGGGTCTTACTACGAGCAGTACTTC. This gives the protein CASRVWGSYYEQYF.

This clonotype was detected many times. The chain employs TRBV7-8 and TRBJ2-7; the D gene is possibly TRBD1 (6 bases). Trimming took off 2 bases at V and 1 base at J, with 9 bases between the two ends. From germline, CDR1 is SGHVS and CDR2 FQNEAQ. The CDR3 is made up of 14 amino acids. The CDR3 sequence: CASSLSGQSYEQYF. The CDR3 DNA sequence: TGTGCCAGCAGCTTATCCGGACAGTCCTACGAGCAGTACTTC.

The CDR3 DNA sequence: TGCACCCAGCAGGACAGGGGGCCTGGTGGCTACACCTTC. It yields the protein CTQQDRGPGGYTF. The chain combines TRBV20-1 with TRBJ1-2, with 11 bases fitting TRBD1. Germline CDR1 is DFQATT and CDR2 is SNEGSKA (reference sequence). The CDR3 contains 13 residues.

The gene calls are TRBV28 and TRBJ2-3; perhaps TRBD2 as D (6 bases). CDR1 and CDR2 from the germline V gene are MDHEN and SYDVKM. V was trimmed by 6 bases and J by 5 bases, leaving 27 bases between them. The CDR3 totals 18 residues. The CDR3, as DNA: TGTGCCAGCAGCACGGACTGGGGGACTCCCCGGTTGGTAGATACGCAGTATTTT. Protein: CASSTDWGTPRLVDTQYF.